This T cell receptor beta chain was captured in a study of T cell changes during pregnancy in multiple sclerosis (dated by TCRdb to between 2018 and 2021). Regarding the complete study: Changes in the T cell repertoire over the course of pregnancy were examined in this study in women with multiple sclerosis.

The library was made by the immunoSEQ multiplex PCR assay. Sourced from immuneACCESS, this table was stored by TCRdb with only in-frame sequences that have V and J called. A share of the clones is absent; for the studies checked, an unresolved V gene accounts for under half, and the remainder has no known explanation. This sample is represented by more than 65,000 clones; around 93% of them were singletons. The ten top clones hold 1% of the sample. In regard to this clone: It has no known antigen specificity. No much larger clonotype is one base removed from it; base qualities were not supplied.

The germline V gene sets CDR1 to SGHVS and CDR2 to FNYEAQ. The germline V and J ends show losses of 3 bases and 5 bases respectively, and no gene match explains 4 bases of the junction. The CDR3 holds 16 amino acids from the cysteine to the phenylalanine. The DNA shown is the 48-base CDR3, in frame from base 1. This sequence uses TRBV7-6 and TRBJ2-5, with TRBD2 identical over 15 junction bases. The receptor's source is a female donor with multiple sclerosis, enrolled in a pregnancy study. The input for sequencing was peripheral blood, taken in the first trimester of pregnancy. The sequenced DNA: TGTGCCAGCAGCTTCCGGACTAGCGGGAGGGGGGAGACCCAGTACTTC. It translates as CASSFRTSGRGETQYF.